This TCR beta chain was identified in a study of lymphopenia after photon versus proton radiotherapy (dated by TCRdb to between 2019 and 2020). Notes on the research overall: In patients with gastrointestinal tumors who developed high-grade lymphopenia, the study compared the immunological effects of photon radiation therapy with those of proton radiation therapy. The cohort comprised about 19 patients with gastrointestinal tumors who received either photon or proton therapy and then developed lymphopenia. The study aimed to characterize how the two radiation modalities differ in their impact on the immune system.

The investigation overall reported the following: During treatment, patients who received photon therapy lost naive T cells and TCR diversity and gained effector/memory populations, whereas patients who received proton therapy remained relatively stable. After the lymphocyte count nadir, photon-treated repertoires showed oligoclonal expansion, especially of CD8+ Temra cells, which drove the drop in diversity. Among patients across the cohort who died, overall survival time showed an inverse correlation with a larger post-nadir drop in TCR diversity. The survival association was assessed only in patients who died, and the authors presented better survival with proton therapy as a possibility rather than a demonstrated result.

Preparation of the library involved the immunoSEQ multiplex PCR assay. T cell repertoires were profiled with deep sequencing of rearranged TCR beta loci together with multiparametric flow cytometry. Entries here come from immuneACCESS through TCRdb and include only in-frame sequences with V and J called. Some clones fail to appear in such tables; in the studies checked, an unresolved V gene covers under half of the shortfall, and the cause of the remainder is unknown. Present in this sample are just over 30,000 clones, about 94% of which were seen just once. Of the sample, roughly 0.71% is held by the ten largest clones. For this clone: The specificity of this receptor is unknown. There are no base qualities to consult, and no much larger clone falls within one base.

The sample was peripheral blood, taken from a patient treated with photon-based radiotherapy. The receptor was derived from a woman between 50 and 59 years old with cholangiocarcinoma.

Here the CDR3 is given as CAWSPGQGLGIQYF. The nucleotide sequence is given as TGTGCCTGGAGTCCGGGACAGGGGTTGGGGATTCAGTACTTC. This chain joins TRBV30 to TRBJ2-4; 10 nucleotides in the junction match TRBD1. Counted from cysteine to phenylalanine, this CDR3 has 14 amino acids. The kept DNA is CDR3 alone, 42 bases in frame from the first base. For CDR1 and CDR2, the germline V gene (reference sequence) lists GTSNPN and SVGIG. The germline V end is reduced by 2 bases and the J end by 10 bases; junction bases left unmatched: 8.